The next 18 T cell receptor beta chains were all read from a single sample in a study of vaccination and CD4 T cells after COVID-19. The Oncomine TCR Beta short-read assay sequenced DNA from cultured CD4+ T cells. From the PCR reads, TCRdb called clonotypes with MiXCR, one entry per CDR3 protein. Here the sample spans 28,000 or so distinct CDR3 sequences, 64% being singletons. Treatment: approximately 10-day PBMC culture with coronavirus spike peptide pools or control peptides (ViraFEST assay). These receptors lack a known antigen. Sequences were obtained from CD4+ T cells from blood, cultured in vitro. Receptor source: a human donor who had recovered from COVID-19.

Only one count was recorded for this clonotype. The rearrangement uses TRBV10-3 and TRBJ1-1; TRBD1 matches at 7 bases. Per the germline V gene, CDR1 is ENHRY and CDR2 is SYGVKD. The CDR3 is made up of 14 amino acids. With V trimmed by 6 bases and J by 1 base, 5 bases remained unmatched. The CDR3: CAISKTGTNTEAFF. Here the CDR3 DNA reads TGTGCCATCAGCAAGACAGGGACGAACACTGAAGCTTTCTTT.

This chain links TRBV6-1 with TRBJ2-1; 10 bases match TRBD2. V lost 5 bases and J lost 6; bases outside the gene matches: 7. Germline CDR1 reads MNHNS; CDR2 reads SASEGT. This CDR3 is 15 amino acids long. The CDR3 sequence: CASSKTSGIVNEQFF. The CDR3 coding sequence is TGTGCCAGCAGTAAAACTAGCGGGATCGTCAATGAGCAGTTCTTC.

The CDR3 nucleotides read TGCAGTGCTAGAGGGGCATGGAGTTCACCCCTCCACTTT. Residues: CSARGAWSSPLHF. The V and J genes are TRBV20-1 and TRBJ1-6; D not resolved. Trimming left V 1 base short and J 9 bases short, with 10 bases between. Germline CDR1 is DFQATT and CDR2 is SNEGSKA (reference sequence). This CDR3 spans 13 amino acids.

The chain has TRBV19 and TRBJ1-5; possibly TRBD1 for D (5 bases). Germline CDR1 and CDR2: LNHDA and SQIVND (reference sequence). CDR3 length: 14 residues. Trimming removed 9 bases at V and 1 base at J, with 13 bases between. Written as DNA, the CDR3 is TGTGCCAGCAATCCGCAGGGAAGCAATCAGCCCCAGCATTTT. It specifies CASNPQGSNQPQHF. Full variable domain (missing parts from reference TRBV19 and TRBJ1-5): DGGITQSPKYLFRKEGQNVTLSCEQNLNHDAMYWYRQDPGQGLRLIYYSQIVNDFQKGDIAEGYSVSREKKESFPLTVTSAQKNPTAFYLCASNPQGSNQPQHFGDGTRLSIL.

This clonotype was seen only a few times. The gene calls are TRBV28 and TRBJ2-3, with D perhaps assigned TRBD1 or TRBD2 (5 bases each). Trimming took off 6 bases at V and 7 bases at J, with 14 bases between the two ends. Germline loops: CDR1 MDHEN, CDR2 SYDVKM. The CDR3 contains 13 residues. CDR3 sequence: CASRGTGVHTQYF. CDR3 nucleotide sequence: TGTGCCAGCAGGGGGACCGGGGTTCATACGCAGTATTTT. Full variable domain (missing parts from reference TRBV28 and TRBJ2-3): DVKVTQSSRYLVKRTGEKVFLECVQDMDHENMFWYRQDPGLGLRLIYFSYDVKMKEKGDIPEGYSVSREKKERFSLILESASTNQTSMYLCASRGTGVHTQYFGPGTRLTVL.

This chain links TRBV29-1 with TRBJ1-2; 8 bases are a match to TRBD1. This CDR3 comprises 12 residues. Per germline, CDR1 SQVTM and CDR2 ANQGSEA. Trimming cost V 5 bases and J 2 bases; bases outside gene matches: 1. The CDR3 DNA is TGCAGCGTTCGGACAGGGAACTATGGCTACACCTTC. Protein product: CSVRTGNYGYTF.

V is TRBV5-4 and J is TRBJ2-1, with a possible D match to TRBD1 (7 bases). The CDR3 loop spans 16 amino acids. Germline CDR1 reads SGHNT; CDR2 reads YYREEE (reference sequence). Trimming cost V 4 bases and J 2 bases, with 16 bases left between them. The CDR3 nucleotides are TGTGCCAGCAGCGTAGCAGGGGGAGGCACCTACAATGAGCAGTTCTTC. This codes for CASSVAGGGTYNEQFF.

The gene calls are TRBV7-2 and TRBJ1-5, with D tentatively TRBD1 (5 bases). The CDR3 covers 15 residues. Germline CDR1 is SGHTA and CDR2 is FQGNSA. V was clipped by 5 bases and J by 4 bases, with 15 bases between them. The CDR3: CASSPTGVGNQPQHF. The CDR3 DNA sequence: TGTGCCAGCAGCCCCACGGGGGTGGGGAATCAGCCCCAGCATTTT.

CDR3 bases: TGTGCCAGTAGTCTGACGGTTAGCAATCAGCCCCAGCATTTT. It is translated as CASSLTVSNQPQHF. The gene calls are TRBV19 and TRBJ1-5; D uncertain. The CDR3 covers 14 residues. Germline assignment: CDR1 LNHDA and CDR2 SQIVND (reference sequence). The V end was cut by 5 bases, the J end by 0 bases, with 8 bases between.

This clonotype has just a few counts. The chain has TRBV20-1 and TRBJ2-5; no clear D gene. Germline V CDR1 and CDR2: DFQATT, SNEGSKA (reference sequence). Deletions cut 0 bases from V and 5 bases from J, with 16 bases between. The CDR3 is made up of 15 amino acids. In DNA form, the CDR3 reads TGCAGTGCTAGAGACCCCAGACACCCGGCGGAGACCCAGTACTTC. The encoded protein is CSARDPRHPAETQYF.

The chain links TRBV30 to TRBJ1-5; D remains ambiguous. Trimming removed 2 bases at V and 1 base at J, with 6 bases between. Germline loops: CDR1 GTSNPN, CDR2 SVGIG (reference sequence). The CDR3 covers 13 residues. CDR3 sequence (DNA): TGTGCCTGGAGTTATTCAAGCAATCAGCCCCAGCATTTT. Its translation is CAWSYSSNQPQHF.

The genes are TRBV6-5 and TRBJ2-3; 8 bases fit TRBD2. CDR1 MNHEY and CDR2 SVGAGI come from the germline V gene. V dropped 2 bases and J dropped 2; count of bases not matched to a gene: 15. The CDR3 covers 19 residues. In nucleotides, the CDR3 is TGTGCCAGCAGTTACCGAGTCGGGCGCGCGGGAGGTACCACAGATACGCAGTATTTT. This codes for CASSYRVGRAGGTTDTQYF.

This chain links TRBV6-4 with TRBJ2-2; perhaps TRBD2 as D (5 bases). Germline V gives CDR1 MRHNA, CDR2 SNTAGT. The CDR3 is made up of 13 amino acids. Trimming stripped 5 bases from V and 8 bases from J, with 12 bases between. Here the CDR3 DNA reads TGTGCCAGCAGTTATAGGACTGGTGGGGAGCTGTTTTTT. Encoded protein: CASSYRTGGELFF.

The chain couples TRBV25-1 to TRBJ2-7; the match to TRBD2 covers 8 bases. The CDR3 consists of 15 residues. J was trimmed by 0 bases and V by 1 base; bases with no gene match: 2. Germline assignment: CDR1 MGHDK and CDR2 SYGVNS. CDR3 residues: CASSEWAGGSYEQYF. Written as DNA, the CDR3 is TGTGCCAGCAGTGAATGGGCGGGAGGCTCCTACGAGCAGTACTTC.

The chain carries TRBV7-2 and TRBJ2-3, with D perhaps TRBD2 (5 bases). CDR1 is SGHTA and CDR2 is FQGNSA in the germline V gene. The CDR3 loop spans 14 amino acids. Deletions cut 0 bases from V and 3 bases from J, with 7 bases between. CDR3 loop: CASSLAQRTDTQYF. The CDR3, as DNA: TGTGCCAGCAGCTTAGCGCAGCGGACAGATACGCAGTATTTT.

CDR3 DNA: TGTGCCAGCAGTGAATCTTACCCGCCGGGGAGATCCTCTGGAAACACCATATATTTT. It is translated as CASSESYPPGRSSGNTIYF. This chain joins TRBV6-1 and TRBJ1-3; D unclear. V was pared by 2 bases and J by 0 bases, with 20 bases between. The CDR3 consists of 19 residues. Germline V gives CDR1 MNHNS, CDR2 SASEGT.

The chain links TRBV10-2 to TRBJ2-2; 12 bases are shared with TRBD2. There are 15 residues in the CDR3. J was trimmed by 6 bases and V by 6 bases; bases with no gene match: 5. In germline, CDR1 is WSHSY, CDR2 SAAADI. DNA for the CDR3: TGCGCCAGCAGCGCTAGCGGGAGGGGCTCCGGGGAGCTGTTTTTT. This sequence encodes CASSASGRGSGELFF.

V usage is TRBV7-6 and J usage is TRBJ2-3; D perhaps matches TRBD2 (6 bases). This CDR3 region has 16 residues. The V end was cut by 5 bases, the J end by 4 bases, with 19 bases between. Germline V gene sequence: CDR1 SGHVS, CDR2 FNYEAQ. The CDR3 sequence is CASSGTPIAGPDTQYF. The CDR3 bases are TGTGCCAGCAGCGGAACCCCGATCGCGGGGCCAGATACGCAGTATTTT.